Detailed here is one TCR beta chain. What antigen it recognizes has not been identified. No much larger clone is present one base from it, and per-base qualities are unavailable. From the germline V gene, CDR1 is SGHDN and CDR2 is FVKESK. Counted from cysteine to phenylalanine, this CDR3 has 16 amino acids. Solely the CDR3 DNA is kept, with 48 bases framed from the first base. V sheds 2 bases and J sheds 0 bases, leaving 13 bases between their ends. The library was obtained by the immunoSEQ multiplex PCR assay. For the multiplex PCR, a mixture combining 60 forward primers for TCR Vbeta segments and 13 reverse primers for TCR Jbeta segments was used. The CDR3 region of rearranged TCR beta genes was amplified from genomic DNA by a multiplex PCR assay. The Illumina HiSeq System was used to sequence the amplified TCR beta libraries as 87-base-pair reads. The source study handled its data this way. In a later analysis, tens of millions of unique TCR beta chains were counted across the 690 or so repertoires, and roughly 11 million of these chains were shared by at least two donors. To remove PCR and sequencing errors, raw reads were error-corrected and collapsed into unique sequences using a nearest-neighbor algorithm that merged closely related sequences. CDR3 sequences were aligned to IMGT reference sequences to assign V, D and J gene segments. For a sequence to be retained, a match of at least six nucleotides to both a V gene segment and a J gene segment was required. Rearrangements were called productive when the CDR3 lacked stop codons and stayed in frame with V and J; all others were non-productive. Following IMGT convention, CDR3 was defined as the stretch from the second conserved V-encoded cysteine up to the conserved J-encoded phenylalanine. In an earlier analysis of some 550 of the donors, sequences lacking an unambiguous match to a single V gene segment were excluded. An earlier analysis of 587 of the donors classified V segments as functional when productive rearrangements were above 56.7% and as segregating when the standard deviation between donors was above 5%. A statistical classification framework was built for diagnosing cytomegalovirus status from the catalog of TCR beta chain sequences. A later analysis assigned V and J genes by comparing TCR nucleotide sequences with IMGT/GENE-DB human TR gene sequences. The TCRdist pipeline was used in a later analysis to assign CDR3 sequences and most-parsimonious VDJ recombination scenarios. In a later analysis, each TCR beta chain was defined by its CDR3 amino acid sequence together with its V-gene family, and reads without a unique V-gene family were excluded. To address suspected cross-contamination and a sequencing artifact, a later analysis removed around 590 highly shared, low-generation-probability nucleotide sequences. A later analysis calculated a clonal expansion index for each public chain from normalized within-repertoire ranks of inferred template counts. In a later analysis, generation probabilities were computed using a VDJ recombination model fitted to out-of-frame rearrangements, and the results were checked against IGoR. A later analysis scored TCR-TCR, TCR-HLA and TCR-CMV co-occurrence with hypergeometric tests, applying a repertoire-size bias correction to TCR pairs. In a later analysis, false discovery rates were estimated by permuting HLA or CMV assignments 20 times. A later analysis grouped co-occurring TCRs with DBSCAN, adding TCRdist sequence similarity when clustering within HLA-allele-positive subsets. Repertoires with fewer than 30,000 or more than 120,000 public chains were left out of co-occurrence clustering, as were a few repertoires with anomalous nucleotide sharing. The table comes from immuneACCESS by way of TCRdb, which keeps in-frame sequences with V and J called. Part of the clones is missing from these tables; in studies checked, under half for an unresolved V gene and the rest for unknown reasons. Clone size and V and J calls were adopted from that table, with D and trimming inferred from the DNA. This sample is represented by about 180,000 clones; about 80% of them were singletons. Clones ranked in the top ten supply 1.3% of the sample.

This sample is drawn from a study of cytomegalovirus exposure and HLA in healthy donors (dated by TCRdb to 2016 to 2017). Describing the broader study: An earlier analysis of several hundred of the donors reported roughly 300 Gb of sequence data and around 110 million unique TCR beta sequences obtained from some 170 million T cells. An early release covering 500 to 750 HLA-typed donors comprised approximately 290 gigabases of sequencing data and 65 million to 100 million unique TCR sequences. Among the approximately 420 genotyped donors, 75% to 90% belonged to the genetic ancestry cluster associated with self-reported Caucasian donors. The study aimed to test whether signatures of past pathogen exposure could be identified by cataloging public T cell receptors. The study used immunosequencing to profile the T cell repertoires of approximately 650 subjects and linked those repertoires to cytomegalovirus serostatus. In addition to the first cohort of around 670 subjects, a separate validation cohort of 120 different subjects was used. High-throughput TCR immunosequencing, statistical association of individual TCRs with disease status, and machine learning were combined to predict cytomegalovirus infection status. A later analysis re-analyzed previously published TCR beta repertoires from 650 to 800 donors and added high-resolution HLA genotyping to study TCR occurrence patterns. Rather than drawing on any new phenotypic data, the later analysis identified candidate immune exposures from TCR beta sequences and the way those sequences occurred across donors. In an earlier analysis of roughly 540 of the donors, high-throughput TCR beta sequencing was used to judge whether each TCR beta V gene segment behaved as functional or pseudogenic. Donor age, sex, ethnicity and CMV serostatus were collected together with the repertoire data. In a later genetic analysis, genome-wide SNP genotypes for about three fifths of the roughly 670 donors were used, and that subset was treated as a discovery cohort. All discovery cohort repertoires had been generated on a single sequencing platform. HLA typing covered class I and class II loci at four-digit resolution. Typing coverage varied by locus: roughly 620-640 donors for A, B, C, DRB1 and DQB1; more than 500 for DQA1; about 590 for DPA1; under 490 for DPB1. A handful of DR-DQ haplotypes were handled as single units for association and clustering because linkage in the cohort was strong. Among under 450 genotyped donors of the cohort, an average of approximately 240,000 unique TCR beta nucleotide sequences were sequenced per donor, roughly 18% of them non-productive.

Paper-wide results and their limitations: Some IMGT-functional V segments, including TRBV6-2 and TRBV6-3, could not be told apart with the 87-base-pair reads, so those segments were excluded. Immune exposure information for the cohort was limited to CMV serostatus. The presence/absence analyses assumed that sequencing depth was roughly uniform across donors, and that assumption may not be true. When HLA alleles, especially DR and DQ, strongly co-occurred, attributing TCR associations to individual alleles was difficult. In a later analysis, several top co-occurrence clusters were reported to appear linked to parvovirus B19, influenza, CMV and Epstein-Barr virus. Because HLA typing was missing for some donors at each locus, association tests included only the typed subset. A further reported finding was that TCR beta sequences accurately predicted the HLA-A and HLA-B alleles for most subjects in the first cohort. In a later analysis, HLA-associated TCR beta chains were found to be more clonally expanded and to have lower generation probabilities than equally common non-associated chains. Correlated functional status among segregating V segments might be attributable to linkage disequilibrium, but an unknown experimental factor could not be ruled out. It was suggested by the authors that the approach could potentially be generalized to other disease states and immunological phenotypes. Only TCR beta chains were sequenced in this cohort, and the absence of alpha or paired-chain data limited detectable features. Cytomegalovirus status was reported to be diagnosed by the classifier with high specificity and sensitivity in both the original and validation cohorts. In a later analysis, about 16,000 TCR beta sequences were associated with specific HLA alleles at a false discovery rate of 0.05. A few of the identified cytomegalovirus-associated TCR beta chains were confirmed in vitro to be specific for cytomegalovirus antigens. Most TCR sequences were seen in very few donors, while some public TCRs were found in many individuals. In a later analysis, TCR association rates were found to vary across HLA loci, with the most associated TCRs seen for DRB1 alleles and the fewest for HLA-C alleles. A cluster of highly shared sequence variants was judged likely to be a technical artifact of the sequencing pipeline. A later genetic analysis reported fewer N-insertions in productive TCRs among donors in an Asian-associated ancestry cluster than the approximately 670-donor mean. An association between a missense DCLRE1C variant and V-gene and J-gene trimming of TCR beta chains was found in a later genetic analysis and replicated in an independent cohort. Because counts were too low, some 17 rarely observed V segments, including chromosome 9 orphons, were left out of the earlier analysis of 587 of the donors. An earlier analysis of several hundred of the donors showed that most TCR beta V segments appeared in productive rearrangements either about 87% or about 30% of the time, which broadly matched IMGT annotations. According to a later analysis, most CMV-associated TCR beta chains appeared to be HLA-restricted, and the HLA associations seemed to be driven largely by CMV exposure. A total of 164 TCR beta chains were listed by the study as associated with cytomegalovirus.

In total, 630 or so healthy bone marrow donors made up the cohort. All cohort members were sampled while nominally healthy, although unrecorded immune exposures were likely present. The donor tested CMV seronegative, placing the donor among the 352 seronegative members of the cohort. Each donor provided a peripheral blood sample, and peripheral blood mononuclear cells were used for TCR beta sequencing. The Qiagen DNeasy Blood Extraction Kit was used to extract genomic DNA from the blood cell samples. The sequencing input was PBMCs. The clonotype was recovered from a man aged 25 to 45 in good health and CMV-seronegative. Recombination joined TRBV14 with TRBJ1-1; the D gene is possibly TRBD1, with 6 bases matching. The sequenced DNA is TGTGCCAGCAGCCAAAGGAGGACAGTCATGAACACTGAAGCTTTCTTT. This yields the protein CASSQRRTVMNTEAFF.